The clone carrying this TCR beta chain came up a few times. Its antigen remains unidentified. This sample was included in a study of OX40 agonist ivuxolimab in advanced cancers. Some clones are missing from TCRdb's copy, which holds only in-frame ones; the method was immunoSEQ multiplex PCR. The profile shows under 65,000 clones, 80% to 95% of them singletons. Findings and caveats of the study: In CD8+ T cells, expanded clones were on average more numerous than in CD4+.

CDR1 is LNHDA and CDR2 is SQIVND in the germline V gene (reference sequence). V gave up 6 bases and J gave up 4 bases, with 10 bases separating them. The CDR3 totals 13 residues. This chain connects TRBV19 to TRBJ1-3; D is ambiguous. The clonotype comes from an adult with an advanced solid tumor such as melanoma, head and neck, liver or kidney cancer. Material: CD4+ or CD8+ T cells sorted from blood, obtained in a trial of the OX40 agonist ivuxolimab. The CDR3 DNA is TGTGCCAGTAGCAATGGACGGGGAAACACCATATATTTT. This translates into CASSNGRGNTIYF. Together with reference TRBV19 and TRBJ1-3, the CDR3 gives the full variable domain: DGGITQSPKYLFRKEGQNVTLSCEQNLNHDAMYWYRQDPGQGLRLIYYSQIVNDFQKGDIAEGYSVSREKKESFPLTVTSAQKNPTAFYLCASSNGRGNTIYFGEGSWLTVV.